This note documents a single T cell receptor beta chain sequence. This record comes from a study of cytomegalovirus exposure and HLA in healthy donors. The primer mix had 60 Vbeta and 13 Jbeta primers. Sequencing used immunoSEQ multiplex PCR; TCRdb keeps in-frame clones, though not all of them. The sample carries about 140,000 clones, about 87% recorded once. CDR3 size: 15 residues. Germline V CDR1 and CDR2: LGHNA, YSLEER. Losses at the gene ends were 1 base for V and 4 bases for J; bases not matched to a gene: 4. J is TRBJ2-3 and V is TRBV4-3, with 8 bases fitting TRBD1. Sequenced material: PBMCs. The source is a woman younger than 45 in good health and CMV-seronegative. DNA for the CDR3: TGCGCCAGCAGCCAAGTCGGACAGGGTCCAGATACGCAGTATTTT. It encodes CASSQVGQGPDTQYF.